This record covers a single T cell receptor (beta chain). The ends were cut back, 2 bases at V and 0 bases at J, with 28 bases in the middle. Per the germline V gene, CDR1 is SGHTA and CDR2 is FQGTGA. The CDR3 runs 21 residues. Profiled with immunoSEQ multiplex PCR; TCRdb holds only in-frame clones, not every one. The table has 65,000 to 75,000 clones, 89% seen once. This record belongs to a study of blood T cell repertoires in COVID-19. The rearrangement uses TRBV7-3 and TRBJ1-1, with D maybe TRBD1 (5 bases). The receptor was derived from a woman in her forties or fifties with active COVID-19. The sequencing sample was made of peripheral blood. The CDR3 is CASSLLLRRKGPPDMNTEAFF. CDR3 nucleotides: TGTGCCAGCAGCTTATTGTTACGGCGAAAGGGGCCCCCCGACATGAACACTGAAGCTTTCTTT.